This TCR beta chain was recorded in a study of beta chain features in type 1 diabetes (dated by TCRdb to 2017 to 2018). Broadly, across the study: Patients and healthy donors did not differ in mean age, gender distribution, total cell number or subset yield. In the study, recently diagnosed type 1 diabetes patients and matched healthy donors were compared on the TCRB repertoires of their sorted circulating CD4+ T cell subsets. Naive and central memory subsets were obtained from all 30 or so donors, but regulatory and stem cell-like memory subsets were isolated from only 8 patients and roughly 8 healthy donors. A total of under 140,000,000 sorted cells were examined across all samples, and the number of cells per subset was strongly correlated with RNA yield.

As regards this clone: Its antigen is still unknown. No clone much larger than this one lies a single base away; base qualities are absent.

Findings and caveats that apply to the study as a whole: Because small numbers of individuals were included in the HLA sub-analyses, any influence of HLA type on TCRB rearrangement was left unresolved. PCR may preferentially amplify shorter templates, but because patient and control samples were amplified and corrected together, any resulting skew would affect both groups equally. Patients with type 1 diabetes made fewer insertions and deleted more nucleotides at VDJ recombination sites, implying thymic rearrangement abnormalities. Naive, central memory and regulatory TCRB repertoires appeared to be more alike among patients than among healthy donors. Because cDNA was sequenced instead of genomic DNA, activated cells with high expression could be over-represented, although the groups did not differ in activation or CD3 levels. Type 1 diabetes patients showed a moderate but significant shortening of TCRB CDR3 length in all four CD4+ subsets.

The entire amount of isolated RNA was reverse transcribed using the High Capacity cDNA Reverse Transcription Kit, so the sequenced TCRB transcripts were expressed ones. Naive, central memory and regulatory T cell samples underwent deep immunoSEQ sequencing, averaging around 4 million total reads per sample. After sorted cells were lysed in RLT buffer, RNA was extracted with DNase-treated RNeasy Micro or Mini kits, with the choice depending on cell number. Each cell subset was processed separately to prevent cross-contamination, with patient and healthy donor samples processed together. The immunoSEQ multiplex PCR was used to amplify TCRB sequences from cDNA, generating 87-bp fragments that spanned the CDR3 region. Sequencing of the amplicons was done on the Illumina HiSeq platform. Per the authors' processing: Synthetic template baselines were used to correct PCR bias computationally, reads within Hamming distance 2 were collapsed together, and singletons that could not be merged were discarded. Reads were aligned against IMGT so that V, D and J genes, CDR3 length and insertions or deletions at six rearrangement sites could be assigned. Within each subset, clonotype counts were normalized to sorted cell number, and only after that were true diversity and Gini coefficients computed with the tcR R package. Repertoire sharing was quantified using the overlap coefficient calculated on TCRB nucleotide sequences. Out-of-frame TCRB sequences from naive cells were analyzed to stand in for the pre-selection repertoire. TCRdb mirrors the immuneACCESS table, restricted to in-frame sequences. Some clones are absent from its copies; in checked studies, under half trace to an unresolved V gene, and the reason for the others is unknown. From that table come the V and J calls and clone size; the DNA was used to work out D and trimming. Present in this sample are 200,000 to 300,000 clones, 12% to 15% of which were seen just once. In total, the top ten clones hold about 0.027% of the sample.

Counted from cysteine to phenylalanine, this CDR3 has 14 amino acids. The retained sequence is limited to the CDR3, 42 bases, with the frame set at the first base. For this chain, trimming is 4 bases at the V end and 5 bases at the J end, and the number of junction bases without a gene match is 6. The germline V gene provides CDR1 SGHTA and CDR2 FQGNSA. From each donor, a single peripheral blood sample of approximately 110 mL on average was drawn into heparinised tubes. Using a panel that included CD45RO, CCR7, CD25, CD127, CD95 and CD27, naive, central memory, regulatory and stem cell-like memory CD4+ T cells were sorted on a BD FACSAria II. A purity above 95% was achieved for all sorted populations. PBMCs were isolated right away by Lymphoprep density gradient centrifugation and were stained directly, without culture. Samples were stained and sorted in pairs, with one healthy donor and one patient per experiment, so that batch effects were minimized.

Here the chain combines TRBV7-2 and TRBJ2-5; 8 middle bases align to TRBD1. The sequenced sample consisted of naive CD4+ T cells from blood. The label giving this sample's cell subset or site can be read as: true naive CD4+ T cells. The source is a woman aged 40 to 49 in good health. The CDR3 region: CASSSPTGGETQYF. The DNA sequence is as follows: TGTGCCAGCAGCTCTCCCACAGGGGGGGAGACCCAGTACTTC.